A few counts support the clone carrying this T cell receptor beta chain. This sample was included in a study of human T cells and chemical hapten exposure. Time point of the sample: patch test 3, about 24 weeks after DPC sensitization. Treatment noted: therapeutic diphenylcyclopropenone sensitization with weekly scalp DPC. From the RACE reads, TCRdb called clonotypes with MiXCR, one entry per CDR3 protein. Of 60,000 to 65,000 distinct CDR3 sequences listed, approximately 11% were seen once; the top ten hold approximately 2.2%. The germline CDR1 and CDR2 sequences are MNHEY and SVGEGT. This CDR3 region has 15 residues. Trimming cost V 2 bases and J 4 bases, with 12 bases left between them.

The chain is built from TRBV6-2 or TRBV6-3 and TRBJ2-1; D is possibly TRBD1 (5 bases). The sequence came from a woman aged 30 to 39 with alopecia areata. Some clones in this sample may be carry-over from other donors' samples. The sequences come from whole blood, collected in connection with sensitization to the hapten diphenylcyclopropenone (DPC). The CDR3 protein is CASSYRQSYYNEQFF. The DNA of the CDR3 is TGTGCCAGCAGTTACCGACAGAGCTATTACAATGAGCAGTTCTTC.